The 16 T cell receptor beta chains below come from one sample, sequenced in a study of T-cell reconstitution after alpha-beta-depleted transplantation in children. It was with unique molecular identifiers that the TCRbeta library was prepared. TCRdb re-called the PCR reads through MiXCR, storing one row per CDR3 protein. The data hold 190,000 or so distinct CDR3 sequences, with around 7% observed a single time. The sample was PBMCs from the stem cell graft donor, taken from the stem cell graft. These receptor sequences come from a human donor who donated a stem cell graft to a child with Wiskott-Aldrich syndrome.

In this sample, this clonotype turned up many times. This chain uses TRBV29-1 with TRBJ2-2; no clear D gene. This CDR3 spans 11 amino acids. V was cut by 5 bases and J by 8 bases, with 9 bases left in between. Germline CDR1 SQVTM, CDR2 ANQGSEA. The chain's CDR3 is CSVYNEGELFF. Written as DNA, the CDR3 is TGCAGCGTTTATAACGAGGGGGAGCTGTTTTTT.

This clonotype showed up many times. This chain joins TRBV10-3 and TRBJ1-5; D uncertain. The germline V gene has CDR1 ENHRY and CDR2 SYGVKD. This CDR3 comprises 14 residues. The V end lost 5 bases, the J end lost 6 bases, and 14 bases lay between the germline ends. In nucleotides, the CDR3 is TGTGCCATCAGTACGGGTAGTCTGGGTCAGCCCCAGCATTTT. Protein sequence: CAISTGSLGQPQHF.

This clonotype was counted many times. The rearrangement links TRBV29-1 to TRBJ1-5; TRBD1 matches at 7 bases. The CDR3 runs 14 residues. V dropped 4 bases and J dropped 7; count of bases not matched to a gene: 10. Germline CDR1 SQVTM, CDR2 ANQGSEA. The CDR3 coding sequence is TGCAGCGTTGGACAGGGCGACATGAGGCAGCCCCAGCATTTT. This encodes CSVGQGDMRQPQHF.

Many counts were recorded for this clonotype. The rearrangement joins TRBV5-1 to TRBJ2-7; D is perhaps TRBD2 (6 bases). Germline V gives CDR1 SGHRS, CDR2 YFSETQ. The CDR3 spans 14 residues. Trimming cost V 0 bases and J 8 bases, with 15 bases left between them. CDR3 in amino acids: CASSLVGGEGQQYF. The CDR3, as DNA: TGCGCCAGCAGCTTGGTGGGGGGAGAAGGTCAGCAGTACTTC.

This CDR3 is CASSLGRTPPLGYGYTF. CDR3 coding DNA: TGTGCCAGCAGCCTCGGGAGGACACCCCCGTTAGGATATGGCTACACCTTC. This chain connects TRBV5-5 to TRBJ1-2, with a possible D match to TRBD1 (5 bases). The CDR3 totals 17 residues. Trimming stripped 4 bases from V and 5 bases from J, with 24 bases between. Germline CDR1 and CDR2: SGHKS and YYEKEE (reference sequence).

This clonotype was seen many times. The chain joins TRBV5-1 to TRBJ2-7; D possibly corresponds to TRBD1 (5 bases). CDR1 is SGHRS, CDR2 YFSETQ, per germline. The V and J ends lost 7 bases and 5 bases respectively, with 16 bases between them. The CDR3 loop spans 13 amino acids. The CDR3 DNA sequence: TGCGCCAGCGTCGGCGAAGGGGTTCACGAGCAGTACTTC. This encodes CASVGEGVHEQYF.

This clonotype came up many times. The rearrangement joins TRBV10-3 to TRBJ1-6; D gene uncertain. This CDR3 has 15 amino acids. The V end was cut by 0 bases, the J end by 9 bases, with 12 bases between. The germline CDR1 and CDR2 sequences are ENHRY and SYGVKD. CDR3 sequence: CAISESGSTGSPLHF. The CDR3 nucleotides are TGTGCCATCAGTGAGTCGGGGAGTACGGGTTCACCCCTCCACTTT.

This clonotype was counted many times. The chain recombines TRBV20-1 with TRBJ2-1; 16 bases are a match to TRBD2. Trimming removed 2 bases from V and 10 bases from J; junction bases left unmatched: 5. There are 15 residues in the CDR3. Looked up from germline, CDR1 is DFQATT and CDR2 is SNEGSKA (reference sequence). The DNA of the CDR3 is TGCAGTGCTAGAAAACCGGGACTAGCGGGGGGGGAGCAGTTCTTC. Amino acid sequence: CSARKPGLAGGEQFF.

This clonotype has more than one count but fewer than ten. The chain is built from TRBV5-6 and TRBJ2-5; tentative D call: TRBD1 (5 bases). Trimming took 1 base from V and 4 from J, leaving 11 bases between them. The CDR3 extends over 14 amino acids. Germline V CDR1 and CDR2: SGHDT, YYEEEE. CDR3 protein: CASSLRQGGETQYF. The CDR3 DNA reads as TGTGCCAGCAGCTTGCGGCAGGGTGGAGAGACCCAGTACTTC.

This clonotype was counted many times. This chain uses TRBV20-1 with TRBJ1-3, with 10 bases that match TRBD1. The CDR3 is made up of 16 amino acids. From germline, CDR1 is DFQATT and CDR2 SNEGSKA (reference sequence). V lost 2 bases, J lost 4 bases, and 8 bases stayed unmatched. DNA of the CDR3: TGCAGTGCTAGACCCAAGACAGGGGGCATAGGAAACACCATATATTTT. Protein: CSARPKTGGIGNTIYF.

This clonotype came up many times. The CDR3 DNA is TGTGCCAGCAGCCTCCGGGACAATCCCTACAATGAGCAGTTCTTC. This translates into CASSLRDNPYNEQFF. The chain employs TRBV11-3 and TRBJ2-1; D possibly corresponds to TRBD1 (6 bases). Germline CDR1 and CDR2: SGHNT and YENEEA. With 5 bases removed from V and 2 bases from J, the gap between germline ends came to 13 bases. This CDR3 contains 15 residues.

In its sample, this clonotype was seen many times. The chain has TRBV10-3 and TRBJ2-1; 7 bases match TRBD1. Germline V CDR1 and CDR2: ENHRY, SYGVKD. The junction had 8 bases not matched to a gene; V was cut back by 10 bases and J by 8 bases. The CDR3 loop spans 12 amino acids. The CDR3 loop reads CATLDRVDEQFF. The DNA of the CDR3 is TGTGCCACCTTAGACAGGGTGGATGAGCAGTTCTTC.

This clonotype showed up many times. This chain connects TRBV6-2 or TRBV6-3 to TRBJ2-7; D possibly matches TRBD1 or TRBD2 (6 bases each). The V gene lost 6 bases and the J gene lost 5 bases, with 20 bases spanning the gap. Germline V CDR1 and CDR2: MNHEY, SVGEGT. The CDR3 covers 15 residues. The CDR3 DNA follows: TGTGCCAGCAGCACCCAGGGGACTCTGGTTAACGAGCAGTACTTC. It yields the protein CASSTQGTLVNEQYF.

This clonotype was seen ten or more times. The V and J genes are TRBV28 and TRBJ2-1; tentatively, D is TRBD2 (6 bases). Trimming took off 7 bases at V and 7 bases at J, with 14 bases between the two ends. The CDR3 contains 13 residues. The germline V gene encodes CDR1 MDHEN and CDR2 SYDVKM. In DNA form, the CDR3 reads TGTGCCAGCATCCAAGGAGGGGTTAATGAGCAGTTCTTC. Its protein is CASIQGGVNEQFF.

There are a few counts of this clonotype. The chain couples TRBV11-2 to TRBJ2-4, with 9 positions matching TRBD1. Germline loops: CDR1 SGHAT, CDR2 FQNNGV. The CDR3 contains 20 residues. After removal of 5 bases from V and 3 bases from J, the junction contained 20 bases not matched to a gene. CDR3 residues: CASSSRAAEGTGKGKNIQYF. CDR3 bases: TGTGCCAGCAGCAGTCGGGCTGCGGAAGGGACAGGGAAGGGCAAAAACATTCAGTACTTC.

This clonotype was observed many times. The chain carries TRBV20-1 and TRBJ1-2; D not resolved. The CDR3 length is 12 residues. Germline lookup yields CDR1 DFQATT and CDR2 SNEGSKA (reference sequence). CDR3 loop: CITSVGERGYTF. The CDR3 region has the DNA TGCATTACCTCTGTGGGAGAGAGGGGCTACACCTTC.